Presented here are 9 T cell receptor beta chains from one specimen sequenced in a study of OX40 agonist ivuxolimab in advanced cancers. The assay was immunoSEQ multiplex PCR, and TCRdb's table has in-frame clones only and misses some. The data hold about 69,000 clones, with around 90% observed a single time. This specimen consisted of CD4+ or CD8+ T cells sorted from blood, obtained in a trial of the OX40 agonist ivuxolimab. These receptor sequences come from an adult with an advanced solid tumor such as melanoma, head and neck, liver or kidney cancer.

The table lists this clone with a few counts. CDR3 sequence reads: CAISDRLAGYEQYF. CDR3 sequence (DNA): TGTGCCATCAGTGACCGCCTAGCGGGCTACGAGCAGTACTTC. The rearrangement links TRBV10-3 to TRBJ2-7, with TRBD2 matching 8 bases. The junction had 4 bases not matched to a gene; V was cut back by 3 bases and J by 3 bases. The CDR3 spans 14 residues. Germline V gene lookup returns CDR1 ENHRY and CDR2 SYGVKD.

The chain uses TRBV7-2 and TRBJ2-3; D not resolved. Trimming stripped 5 bases from V and 5 bases from J, with 11 bases between. Germline CDR1 reads SGHTA; CDR2 reads FQGNSA. The CDR3 is 13 amino acids. The DNA for the CDR3 is TGTGCCAGCAGCCCTTGGGCCTTAGATACGCAGTATTTT. Residues: CASSPWALDTQYF.

This clone was counted once. The genes are TRBV19 and TRBJ2-1; 11 bases map to TRBD2. The CDR3 has 17 amino acids. Germline CDR1 and CDR2: LNHDA and SQIVND (reference sequence). V lost 3 bases and J lost 6; bases outside the gene matches: 10. CDR3 DNA: TGTGCCAGTAGTATTCGACTAGCGGGATTAAATCCCAATGAGCAGTTCTTC. Its protein is CASSIRLAGLNPNEQFF.

The chain recombines TRBV15 with TRBJ2-5, with TRBD1 matching over 7 bases. The J segment lost 2 bases and the V segment lost 5 bases, leaving 8 bases of the junction unmatched. The CDR3 loop spans 15 amino acids. CDR1 and CDR2 from the germline V gene are LNHNV and YYDKDF (reference sequence). CDR3 amino acids: CATSVGGQSQETQYF. The CDR3 region has the DNA TGTGCCACCAGCGTAGGGGGCCAGTCTCAAGAGACCCAGTACTTC.

The sample holds a few counts of this clone. The chain recombines TRBV28 with TRBJ2-2; the D is unclear. The V and J ends lost 4 bases and 4 bases respectively, with 22 bases between them. The length of the CDR3 is 18 residues. CDR1 and CDR2 (germline): MDHEN, SYDVKM. The CDR3, as DNA: TGTGCCAGCAGTTCCCCCCTGTCATTTGCGGTGCCCACCGGGGAGCTGTTTTTT. Protein sequence: CASSSPLSFAVPTGELFF.

The chain recombines TRBV5-4 with TRBJ2-7, with D possibly matching TRBD1 (5 bases). Between the trimmed V and J ends, which lost 3 bases and 0 bases, there was a span of 7 bases. Germline V gives CDR1 SGHNT, CDR2 YYREEE (reference sequence). The CDR3 loop spans 13 amino acids. The CDR3 region has the DNA TGTGCCAGCAGCTCAGACAGCTCCTACGAGCAGTACTTC. It translates to CASSSDSSYEQYF.

The J gene is TRBJ2-3, the V gene TRBV2, with 8 nucleotides matching TRBD2. The J segment lost 5 bases and the V segment lost 8 bases, leaving 15 bases of the junction unmatched. Germline loops: CDR1 SNHLY, CDR2 FYNNEI. The CDR3 spans 16 residues. This CDR3 is CASAHLKREILDTQYF. The CDR3 bases are TGTGCCAGCGCCCACCTCAAGCGGGAGATTTTAGATACGCAGTATTTT.

The V and J genes are TRBV7-3 and TRBJ2-3, with TRBD2 matching 13 bases. Germline V lookup: CDR1 SGHTA, CDR2 FQGTGA. The CDR3 has 17 amino acids. V was clipped by 3 bases and J by 5 bases; unmatched bases: 8. CDR3 nucleotides: TGTGCCAGCAGCTTTACTAGCGGGAGGGCCAAGGGAGATACGCAGTATTTT. This translates into CASSFTSGRAKGDTQYF.

This chain connects TRBV13 to TRBJ2-1, with 9 bases matching TRBD1. The trim removed 4 bases at V and 2 bases at J, leaving 3 bases unmatched. The germline V gene has CDR1 PRHDT and CDR2 FYEKMQ (reference sequence). This CDR3 is 15 amino acids long. CDR3 DNA: TGTGCCAGCAGCTGGACAGGGGACCCCTACAATGAGCAGTTCTTC. As protein: CASSWTGDPYNEQFF.